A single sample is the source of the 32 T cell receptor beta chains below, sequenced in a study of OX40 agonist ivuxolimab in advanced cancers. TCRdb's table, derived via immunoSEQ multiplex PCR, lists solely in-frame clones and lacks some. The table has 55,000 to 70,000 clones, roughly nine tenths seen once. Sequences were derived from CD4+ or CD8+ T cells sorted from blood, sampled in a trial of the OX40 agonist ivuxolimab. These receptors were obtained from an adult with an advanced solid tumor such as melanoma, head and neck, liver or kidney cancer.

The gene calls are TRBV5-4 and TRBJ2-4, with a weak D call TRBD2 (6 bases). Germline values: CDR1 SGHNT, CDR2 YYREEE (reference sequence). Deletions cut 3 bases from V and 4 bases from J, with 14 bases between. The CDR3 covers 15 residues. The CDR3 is CASSSRTTRKNIQYF. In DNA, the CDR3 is TGTGCCAGCAGCTCAAGGACTACGCGGAAAAACATTCAGTACTTC.

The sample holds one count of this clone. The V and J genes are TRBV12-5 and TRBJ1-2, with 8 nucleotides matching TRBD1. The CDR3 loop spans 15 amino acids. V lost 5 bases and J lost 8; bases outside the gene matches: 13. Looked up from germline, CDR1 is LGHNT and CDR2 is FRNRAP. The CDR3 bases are TGTGCTAGTGGTCCTCACCCCGGACAGGGTGACGGCTACACCTTC. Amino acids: CASGPHPGQGDGYTF. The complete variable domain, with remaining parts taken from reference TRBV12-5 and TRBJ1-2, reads DARVTQTPRHKVTEMGQEVTMRCQPILGHNTVFWYRQTMMQGLELLAYFRNRAPLDDSGMPKDRFSAEMPDATLATLKIQPSEPRDSAVYFCASGPHPGQGDGYTFGSGTRLTVV.

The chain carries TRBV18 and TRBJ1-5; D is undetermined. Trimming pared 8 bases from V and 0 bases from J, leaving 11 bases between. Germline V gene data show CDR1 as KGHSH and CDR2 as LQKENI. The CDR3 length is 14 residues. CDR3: CASAVIGSNQPQHF. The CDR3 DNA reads TGTGCCAGCGCAGTAATCGGTAGCAATCAGCCCCAGCATTTT.

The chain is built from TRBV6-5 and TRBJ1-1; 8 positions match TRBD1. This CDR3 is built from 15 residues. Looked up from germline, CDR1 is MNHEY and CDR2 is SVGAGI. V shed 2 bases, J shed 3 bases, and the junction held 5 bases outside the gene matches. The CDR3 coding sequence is TGTGCCAGCAGTTACGGACAGGGTGTGTACACTGAAGCTTTCTTT. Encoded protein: CASSYGQGVYTEAFF.

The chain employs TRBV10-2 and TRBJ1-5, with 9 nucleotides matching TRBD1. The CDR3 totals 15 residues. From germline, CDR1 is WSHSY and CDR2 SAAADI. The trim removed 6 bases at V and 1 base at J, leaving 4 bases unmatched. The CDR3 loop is CASRETGGSNQPQHF. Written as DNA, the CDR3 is TGCGCCAGCAGGGAGACAGGGGGAAGCAATCAGCCCCAGCATTTT.

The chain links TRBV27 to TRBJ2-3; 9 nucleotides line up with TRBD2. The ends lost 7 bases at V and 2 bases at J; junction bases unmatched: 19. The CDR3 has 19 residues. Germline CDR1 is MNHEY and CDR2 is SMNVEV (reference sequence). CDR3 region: CASNKGGMAGGTYTDTQYF. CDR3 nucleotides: TGTGCCAGCAACAAGGGGGGGATGGCGGGAGGGACGTACACAGATACGCAGTATTTT.

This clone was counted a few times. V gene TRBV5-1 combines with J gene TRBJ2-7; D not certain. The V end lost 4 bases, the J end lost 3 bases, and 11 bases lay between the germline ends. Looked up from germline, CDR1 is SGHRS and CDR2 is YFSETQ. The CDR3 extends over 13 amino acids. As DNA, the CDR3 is TGCGCCAGCAGCCTAGTTGGGTACTACGAGCAGTACTTC. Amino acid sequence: CASSLVGYYEQYF.

CDR3 DNA: TGTGCCAGCAGTTTATCCCCCTACGAGCAGTACTTC. Protein product: CASSLSPYEQYF. The chain links TRBV28 to TRBJ2-7; D gene unclear. With 1 base removed from V and 2 bases from J, the gap between germline ends came to 3 bases. In germline, CDR1 is MDHEN, CDR2 SYDVKM. CDR3 length equals 12 residues.

The CDR3: CASSVLDNSNTGELFF. CDR3 bases: TGTGCCAGCAGCGTCCTGGACAATTCGAACACCGGGGAGCTGTTTTTT. The chain is built from TRBV9 and TRBJ2-2; possible D gene TRBD1, 5 bases. Germline V gene sequence: CDR1 SGDLS, CDR2 YYNGEE. This CDR3 region has 16 residues. Deletions cut 2 bases from V and 0 bases from J, with 11 bases between.

Here the CDR3 reads CASSERTGGTGELFF. The DNA for the CDR3 is TGTGCCAGCAGTGAACGGACAGGGGGCACCGGGGAGCTGTTTTTT. This chain links TRBV2 with TRBJ2-2, with TRBD1 matching over 10 bases. Trimming cost V 2 bases and J 4 bases; bases outside gene matches: 1. Germline V gives CDR1 SNHLY, CDR2 FYNNEI. CDR3 length: 15 residues.

The CDR3 region is CASSLGGWYEQYF. The CDR3 region has the DNA TGTGCCAGCAGCTTAGGGGGGTGGTACGAGCAGTACTTC. The chain recombines TRBV7-9 with TRBJ2-5; D tentatively fits TRBD1 or TRBD2 (5 bases each). The J call may be in error: the DNA end matches TRBJ2-7 better. Looked up from germline, CDR1 is SEHNR and CDR2 is FQNEAQ (reference sequence). The CDR3 is 13 residues long.

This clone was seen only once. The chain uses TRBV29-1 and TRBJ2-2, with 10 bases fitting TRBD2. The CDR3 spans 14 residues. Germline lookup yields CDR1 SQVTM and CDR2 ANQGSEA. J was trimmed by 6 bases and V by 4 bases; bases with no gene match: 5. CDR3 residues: CSVGTSGAAGELFF. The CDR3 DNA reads TGCAGCGTTGGAACTAGCGGGGCGGCCGGGGAGCTGTTTTTT.

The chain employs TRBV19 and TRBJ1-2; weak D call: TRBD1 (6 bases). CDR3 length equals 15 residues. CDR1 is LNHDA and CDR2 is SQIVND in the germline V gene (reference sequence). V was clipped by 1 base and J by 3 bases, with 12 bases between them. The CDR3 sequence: CASSIAGQRHYGYTF. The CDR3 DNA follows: TGTGCCAGTAGTATAGCCGGACAGAGACACTATGGCTACACCTTC. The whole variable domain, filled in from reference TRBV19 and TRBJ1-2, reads DGGITQSPKYLFRKEGQNVTLSCEQNLNHDAMYWYRQDPGQGLRLIYYSQIVNDFQKGDIAEGYSVSREKKESFPLTVTSAQKNPTAFYLCASSIAGQRHYGYTFGSGTRLTVV.

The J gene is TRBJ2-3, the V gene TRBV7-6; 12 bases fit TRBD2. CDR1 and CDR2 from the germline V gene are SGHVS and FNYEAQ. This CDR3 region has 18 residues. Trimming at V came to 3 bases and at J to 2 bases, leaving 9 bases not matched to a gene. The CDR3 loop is CASSFASGGAGTTDTQYF. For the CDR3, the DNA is TGTGCCAGCAGCTTCGCTAGCGGGGGGGCAGGTACCACAGATACGCAGTATTTT.

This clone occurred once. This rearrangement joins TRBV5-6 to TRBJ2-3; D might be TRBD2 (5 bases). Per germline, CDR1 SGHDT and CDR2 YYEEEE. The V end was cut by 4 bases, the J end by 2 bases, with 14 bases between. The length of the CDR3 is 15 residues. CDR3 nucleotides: TGTGCCAGCAGCGCACTACAGCGGTCCACAGATACGCAGTATTTT. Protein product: CASSALQRSTDTQYF.

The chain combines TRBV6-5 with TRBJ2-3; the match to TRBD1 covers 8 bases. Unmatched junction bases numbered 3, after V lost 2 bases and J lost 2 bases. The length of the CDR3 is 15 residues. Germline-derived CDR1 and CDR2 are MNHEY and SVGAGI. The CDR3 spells CASSYRQGHTDTQYF. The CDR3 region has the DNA TGTGCCAGCAGTTACCGACAGGGGCACACAGATACGCAGTATTTT.

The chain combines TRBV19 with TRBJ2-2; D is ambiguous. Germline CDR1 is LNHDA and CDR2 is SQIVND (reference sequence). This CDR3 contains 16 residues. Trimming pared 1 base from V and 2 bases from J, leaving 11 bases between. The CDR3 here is CASSIGRLYNTGELFF. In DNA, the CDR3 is TGTGCCAGTAGTATAGGCAGACTCTATAACACCGGGGAGCTGTTTTTT.

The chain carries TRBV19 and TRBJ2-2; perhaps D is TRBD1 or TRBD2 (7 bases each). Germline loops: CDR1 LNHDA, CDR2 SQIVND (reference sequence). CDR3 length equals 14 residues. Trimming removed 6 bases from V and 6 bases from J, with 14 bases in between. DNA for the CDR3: TGTGCCAGTAGGGCAGGGGGGGCTGCCGGGGAGCTGTTTTTT. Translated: CASRAGGAAGELFF.

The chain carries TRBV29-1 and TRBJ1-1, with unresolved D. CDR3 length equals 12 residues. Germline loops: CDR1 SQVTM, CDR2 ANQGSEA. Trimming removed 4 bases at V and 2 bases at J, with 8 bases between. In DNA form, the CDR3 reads TGCAGCGTTGGTCAGCCAAACACTGAAGCTTTCTTT. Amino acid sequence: CSVGQPNTEAFF.

In DNA, the CDR3 is TGTGCCAACAAGGAGGGGGCGAGCACAGATACGCAGTATTTT. As protein: CANKEGASTDTQYF. V is TRBV2 and J is TRBJ2-3, with D maybe TRBD1 (7 bases). This CDR3 has 14 residues. In germline, CDR1 is SNHLY, CDR2 FYNNEI. V dropped 10 bases and J dropped 0 bases, with 14 bases sitting between them.

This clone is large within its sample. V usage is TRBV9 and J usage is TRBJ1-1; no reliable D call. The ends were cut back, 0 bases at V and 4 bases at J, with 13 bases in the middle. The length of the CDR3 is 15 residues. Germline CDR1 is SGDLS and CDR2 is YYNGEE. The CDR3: CASSVVAGVSTEAFF. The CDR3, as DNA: TGTGCCAGCAGCGTAGTGGCCGGCGTGAGCACTGAAGCTTTCTTT.

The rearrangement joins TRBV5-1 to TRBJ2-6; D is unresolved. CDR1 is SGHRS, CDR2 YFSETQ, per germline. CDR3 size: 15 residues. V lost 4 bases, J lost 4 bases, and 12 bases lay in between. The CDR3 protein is CASSSSFSGANVLTF. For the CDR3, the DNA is TGCGCCAGCAGCAGTTCGTTTTCGGGGGCCAACGTCCTGACTTTC.

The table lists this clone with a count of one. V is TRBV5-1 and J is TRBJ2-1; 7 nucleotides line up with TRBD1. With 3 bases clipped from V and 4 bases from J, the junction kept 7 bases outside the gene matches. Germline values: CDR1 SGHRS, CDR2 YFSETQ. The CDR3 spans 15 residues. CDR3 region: CASSSSDRLYNEQFF. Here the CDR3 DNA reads TGCGCCAGCAGCTCATCGGACAGGCTTTACAATGAGCAGTTCTTC.

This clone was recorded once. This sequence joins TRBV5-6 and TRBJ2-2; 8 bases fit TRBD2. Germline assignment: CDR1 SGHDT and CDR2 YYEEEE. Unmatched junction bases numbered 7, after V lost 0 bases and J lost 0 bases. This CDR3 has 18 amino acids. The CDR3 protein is CASSLVTSGNTNTGELFF. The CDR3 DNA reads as TGTGCCAGCAGCTTGGTAACTAGCGGAAATACGAACACCGGGGAGCTGTTTTTT.

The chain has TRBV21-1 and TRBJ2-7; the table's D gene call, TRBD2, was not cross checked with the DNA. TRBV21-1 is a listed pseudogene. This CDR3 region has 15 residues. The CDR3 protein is CASSHFRLAHYEQYF. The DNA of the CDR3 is TGTGCCAGCAGCCATTTTAGGCTAGCGCATTACGAGCAGTACTTC.

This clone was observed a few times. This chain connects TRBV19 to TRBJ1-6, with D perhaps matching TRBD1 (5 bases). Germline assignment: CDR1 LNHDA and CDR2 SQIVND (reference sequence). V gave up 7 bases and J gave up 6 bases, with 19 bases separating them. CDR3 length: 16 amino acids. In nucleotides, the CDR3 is TGTGCCAGTACCCGAGGAGGGGAAAGGGGTAATTCACCCCTCCACTTT. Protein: CASTRGGERGNSPLHF.

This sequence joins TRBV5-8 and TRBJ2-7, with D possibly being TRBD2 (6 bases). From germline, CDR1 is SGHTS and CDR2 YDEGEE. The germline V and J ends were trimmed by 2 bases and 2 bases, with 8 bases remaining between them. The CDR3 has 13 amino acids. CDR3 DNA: TGTGCCAGCAGCTTAGGAGGGCCCTACGAGCAGTACTTC. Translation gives CASSLGGPYEQYF.

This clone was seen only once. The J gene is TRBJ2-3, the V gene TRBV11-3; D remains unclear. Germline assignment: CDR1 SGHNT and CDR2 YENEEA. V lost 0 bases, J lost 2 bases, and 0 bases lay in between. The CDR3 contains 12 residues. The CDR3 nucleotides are TGTGCCAGCAGCTTAGACACAGATACGCAGTATTTT. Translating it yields CASSLDTDTQYF.

The CDR3 region is CASSSPRRTYEQYF. CDR3 DNA: TGTGCCAGCAGCTCCCCCCGCAGGACCTACGAGCAGTACTTC. The rearrangement joins TRBV7-2 to TRBJ2-7; D not certain. Germline values: CDR1 SGHTA, CDR2 FQGNSA. Trimming took off 4 bases at V and 2 bases at J, with 12 bases between the two ends. The CDR3 is made up of 14 amino acids. The full variable domain, its missing parts supplied by reference TRBV7-2 and TRBJ2-7, is GAGVSQSPSNKVTEKGKDVELRCDPISGHTALYWYRQSLGQGLEFLIYFQGNSAPDKSGLPSDRFSAERTGGSVSTLTIQRTQQEDSAVYLCASSSPRRTYEQYFGPGTRLTVT.

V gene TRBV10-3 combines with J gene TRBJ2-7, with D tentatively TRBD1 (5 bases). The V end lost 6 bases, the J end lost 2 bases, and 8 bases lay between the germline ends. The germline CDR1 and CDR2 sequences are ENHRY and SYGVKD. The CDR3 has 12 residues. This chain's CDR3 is CAISRVAYEQYF. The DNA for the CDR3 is TGTGCCATCAGCAGGGTGGCCTACGAGCAGTACTTC.

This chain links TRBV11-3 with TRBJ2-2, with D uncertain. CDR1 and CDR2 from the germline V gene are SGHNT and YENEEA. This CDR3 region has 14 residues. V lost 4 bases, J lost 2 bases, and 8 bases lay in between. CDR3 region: CASSSGRNTGELFF. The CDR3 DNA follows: TGTGCCAGCAGCTCCGGAAGAAACACCGGGGAGCTGTTTTTT.

The CDR3 reads CASSVAYRSGSSTDTQYF. The CDR3 DNA is TGTGCCAGCAGCGTAGCGTACAGGAGCGGGAGTTCGACAGATACGCAGTATTTT. The chain employs TRBV9 and TRBJ2-3; 8 bases map to TRBD2. CDR1 and CDR2 (germline): SGDLS, YYNGEE. The ends lost 0 bases at V and 3 bases at J; junction bases unmatched: 12. The CDR3 spans 18 residues.